This T cell receptor beta chain was identified during a study of Graves' ophthalmopathy and Graves' hyperthyroidism. The TCR beta CDR3 regions underwent amplification from RNA transcripts. After a first-round RT-PCR with HTBI primers, a second-round multiplex PCR was run. TCRdb passed the multiplex PCR reads through MiXCR, listing each CDR3 protein once. The top ten hold about 6.6% of the sample, which has hundreds of thousands of distinct CDR3 sequences, about 20% seen once. Regarding the study as a whole: Appearing in blood as well were most expanded thyroid clonotypes above 0.001 frequency.

Other autoimmune diseases, uncontrolled infections, pregnancy or lactation excluded patients from enrollment. CDR3 length: 13 amino acids. Looked up from germline, CDR1 is SGHAT and CDR2 is FQNNGV. V was cut by 5 bases and J by 3 bases, with 11 bases left in between. This clonotype was counted many times. Its cognate antigen is unknown. The chain has TRBV11-2 and TRBJ2-7; D ambiguous. The receptor was derived from a woman aged 18-29 years with stable Graves' hyperthyroidism. Some clones in this sample may be carry-over from other donors' samples. Sequencing was done on a sample of peripheral blood. Written as DNA, the CDR3 is TGTGCCAGCAGCCATGTTAAGGGCTACGAGCAGTACTTC. It translates to CASSHVKGYEQYF.